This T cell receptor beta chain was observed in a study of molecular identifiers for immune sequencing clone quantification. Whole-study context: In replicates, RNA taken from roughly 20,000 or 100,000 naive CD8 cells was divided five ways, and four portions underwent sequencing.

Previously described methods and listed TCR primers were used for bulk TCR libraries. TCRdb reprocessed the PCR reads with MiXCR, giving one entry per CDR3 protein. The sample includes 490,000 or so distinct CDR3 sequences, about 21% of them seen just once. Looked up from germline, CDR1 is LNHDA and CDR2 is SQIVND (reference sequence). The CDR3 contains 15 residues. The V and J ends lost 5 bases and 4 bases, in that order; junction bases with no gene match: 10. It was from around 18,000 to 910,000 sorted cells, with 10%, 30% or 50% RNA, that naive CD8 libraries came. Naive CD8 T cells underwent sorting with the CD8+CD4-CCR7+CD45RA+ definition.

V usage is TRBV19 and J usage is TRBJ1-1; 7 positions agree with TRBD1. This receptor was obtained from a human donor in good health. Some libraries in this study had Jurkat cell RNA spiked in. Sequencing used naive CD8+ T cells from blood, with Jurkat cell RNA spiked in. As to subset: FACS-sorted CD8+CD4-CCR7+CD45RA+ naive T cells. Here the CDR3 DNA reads TGTGCCAGTAGTTTACAGGGGATCGGTAGCACTGAAGCTTTCTTT. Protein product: CASSLQGIGSTEAFF.